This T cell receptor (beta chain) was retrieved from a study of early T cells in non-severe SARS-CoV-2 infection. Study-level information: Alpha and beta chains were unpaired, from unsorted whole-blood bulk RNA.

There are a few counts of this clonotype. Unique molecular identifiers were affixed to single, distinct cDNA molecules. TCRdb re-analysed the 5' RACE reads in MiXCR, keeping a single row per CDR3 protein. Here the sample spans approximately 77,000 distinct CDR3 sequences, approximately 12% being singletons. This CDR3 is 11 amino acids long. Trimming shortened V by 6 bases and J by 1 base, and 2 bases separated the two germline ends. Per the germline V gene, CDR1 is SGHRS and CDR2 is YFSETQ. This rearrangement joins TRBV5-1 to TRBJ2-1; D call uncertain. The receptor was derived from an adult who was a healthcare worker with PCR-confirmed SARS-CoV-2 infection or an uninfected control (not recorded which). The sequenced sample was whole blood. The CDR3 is CASTSYNEQFF. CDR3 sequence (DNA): TGCGCCAGCACTTCCTACAATGAGCAGTTCTTC.